This is a list of T cell receptor beta chains from one sample in a study of OX40 agonist ivuxolimab in advanced cancers. Generated by immunoSEQ multiplex PCR, the TCRdb table keeps only in-frame clones and is missing some. The table records about 45,000 clones, approximately 88% of them present only once. Here the sequenced sample was CD4+ or CD8+ T cells sorted from blood, taken in a trial of the OX40 agonist ivuxolimab. All receptors derive from an adult with an advanced solid tumor such as melanoma, head and neck, liver or kidney cancer. Both conserved end residues are part of each CDR3. The D gene is left open where the match is weak. The size field is filled for only some rows; it gives once, few, many or a size class.

V gene: TRBV7-6; clone size: NA; CDR3 length: 16; D gene: TRBD1; J gene: TRBJ1-1; CDR3 protein: CASRLQTGGFNTEAFF; CDR3 DNA: TGTGCCAGCAGACTACAGACAGGGGGCTTTAACACTGAAGCTTTCTTT
V gene: TRBV25-1; clone size: NA; CDR3 length: 13; D gene: NA; J gene: TRBJ2-7; CDR3 protein: CASSEMGRYEQYF; CDR3 DNA: TGTGCCAGCAGTGAGATGGGACGCTACGAGCAGTACTTC
V gene: TRBV7-9; clone size: NA; CDR3 length: 14; D gene: NA; J gene: TRBJ1-1; CDR3 protein: CASSPAQRSAEAFF; CDR3 DNA: TGTGCCAGCAGCCCAGCCCAGCGCAGCGCTGAAGCTTTCTTT
V gene: TRBV6-5; clone size: NA; CDR3 length: 15; D gene: NA; J gene: TRBJ2-3; CDR3 protein: CASSYSNQARDTQYF; CDR3 DNA: TGTGCCAGCAGTTACTCGAACCAGGCACGGGATACGCAGTATTTT
V gene: TRBV6-5; clone size: NA; CDR3 length: 14; D gene: TRBD1; J gene: TRBJ2-7; CDR3 protein: CASSYGTGPLEQYF; CDR3 DNA: TGTGCCAGCAGTTACGGGACAGGACCTCTCGAGCAGTACTTC
V gene: TRBV4-1; clone size: NA; CDR3 length: 14; D gene: NA; J gene: TRBJ2-1; CDR3 protein: CASSQGVTGAEQFF; CDR3 DNA: TGCGCCAGCAGCCAAGGGGTAACCGGCGCTGAGCAGTTCTTC
V gene: TRBV7-8; clone size: once; CDR3 length: 15; D gene: TRBD1; J gene: TRBJ1-2; CDR3 protein: CASRPGTGGNYGYTF; CDR3 DNA: TGTGCCAGCAGACCAGGGACAGGGGGTAATTATGGCTACACCTTC
V gene: TRBV5-1; clone size: NA; CDR3 length: 14; D gene: TRBD2; J gene: TRBJ2-7; CDR3 protein: CASSPARGAYEQYF; CDR3 DNA: TGCGCCAGCAGCCCGGCCCGGGGGGCCTACGAGCAGTACTTC
V gene: TRBV9; clone size: NA; CDR3 length: 16; D gene: TRBD1; J gene: TRBJ2-3; CDR3 protein: CASSPRDRGLVDTQYF; CDR3 DNA: TGTGCCAGCAGCCCTCGGGACAGGGGGCTTGTAGATACGCAGTATTTT
V gene: TRBV6-5; clone size: NA; CDR3 length: 13; D gene: NA; J gene: TRBJ1-2; CDR3 protein: CASSYSGQLGYTF; CDR3 DNA: TGTGCCAGCAGTTACTCGGGGCAGCTGGGCTACACCTTC
V gene: TRBV6-5; clone size: NA; CDR3 length: 15; D gene: NA; J gene: TRBJ2-7; CDR3 protein: CASREGTNPSYEQYF; CDR3 DNA: TGTGCCAGCCGGGAAGGGACCAACCCATCCTACGAGCAGTACTTC
V gene: TRBV2; clone size: NA; CDR3 length: 15; D gene: NA; J gene: TRBJ2-3; CDR3 protein: CASTGTWASPYTQYF; CDR3 DNA: TGTGCCAGCACCGGGACGTGGGCCTCCCCATATACGCAGTATTTT
V gene: TRBV6-5; clone size: NA; CDR3 length: 15; D gene: TRBD2; J gene: TRBJ2-7; CDR3 protein: CASSPLGAGDYEQYF; CDR3 DNA: TGTGCCAGCAGTCCCCTAGGAGCGGGAGACTACGAGCAGTACTTC
V gene: TRBV19; clone size: NA; CDR3 length: 16; D gene: NA; J gene: TRBJ2-1; CDR3 protein: CASSSTDSGGYNEQFF; CDR3 DNA: TGTGCCAGTAGTTCGACAGACAGTGGGGGGTACAATGAGCAGTTCTTC
V gene: TRBV13; clone size: NA; CDR3 length: 13; D gene: NA; J gene: TRBJ2-4; CDR3 protein: CASSLQGRDIQYF; CDR3 DNA: TGTGCCAGCAGCTTACAGGGTAGGGACATTCAGTACTTC
V gene: TRBV6-5; clone size: NA; CDR3 length: 15; D gene: NA; J gene: TRBJ2-7; CDR3 protein: CASSYSPGRNNEQYF; CDR3 DNA: TGTGCCAGCAGTTACTCCCCGGGGAGGAATAACGAGCAGTACTTC
V gene: TRBV9; clone size: NA; CDR3 length: 13; D gene: TRBD1; J gene: TRBJ2-7; CDR3 protein: CASSPGTGYEQYF; CDR3 DNA: TGTGCCAGCAGTCCCGGGACAGGTTACGAGCAGTACTTC
V gene: TRBV30; clone size: NA; CDR3 length: 15; D gene: TRBD2; J gene: TRBJ2-1; CDR3 protein: CAWSGLAGGYNEQFF; CDR3 DNA: TGTGCCTGGAGCGGACTAGCGGGAGGATACAATGAGCAGTTCTTC
V gene: TRBV5-4; clone size: NA; CDR3 length: 15; D gene: NA; J gene: TRBJ2-1; CDR3 protein: CASSLLQSSYNEQFF; CDR3 DNA: TGTGCCAGCAGCTTGTTACAAAGCTCCTACAATGAGCAGTTCTTC
V gene: TRBV19; clone size: NA; CDR3 length: 13; D gene: TRBD1; J gene: TRBJ1-2; CDR3 protein: CASSQGDDYGYTF; CDR3 DNA: TGTGCCAGTAGTCAGGGGGATGACTATGGCTACACCTTC
V gene: TRBV2; clone size: NA; CDR3 length: 14; D gene: NA; J gene: TRBJ2-3; CDR3 protein: CASSEMVYPDTQYF; CDR3 DNA: TGTGCCAGCAGTGAAATGGTATACCCAGATACGCAGTATTTT
V gene: TRBV5-4; clone size: NA; CDR3 length: 15; D gene: NA; J gene: TRBJ1-3; CDR3 protein: CASSLEASSGNTIYF; CDR3 DNA: TGTGCCAGCAGCTTGGAGGCCAGCTCTGGAAACACCATATATTTT
V gene: TRBV7-8; clone size: NA; CDR3 length: 16; D gene: NA; J gene: TRBJ2-7; CDR3 protein: CASSLQNSRVAYEQYF; CDR3 DNA: TGTGCCAGCAGCTTACAAAACTCTAGGGTTGCCTACGAGCAGTACTTC
V gene: TRBV2; clone size: NA; CDR3 length: 15; D gene: NA; J gene: TRBJ1-2; CDR3 protein: CASSGPGSPDYGYTF; CDR3 DNA: TGTGCCAGCAGTGGACCAGGGAGTCCGGACTATGGCTACACCTTC
V gene: TRBV27; clone size: NA; CDR3 length: 13; D gene: NA; J gene: TRBJ1-2; CDR3 protein: CASSGDFNYGYTF; CDR3 DNA: TGTGCCAGCAGCGGGGATTTCAACTATGGCTACACCTTC
V gene: TRBV4-1; clone size: NA; CDR3 length: 16; D gene: TRBD2; J gene: TRBJ2-7; CDR3 protein: CASSLDSGTRTYEQYF; CDR3 DNA: TGCGCCAGCAGTCTCGATTCCGGGACTAGAACCTACGAGCAGTACTTC
V gene: TRBV6-1; clone size: NA; CDR3 length: 12; D gene: NA; J gene: TRBJ2-7; CDR3 protein: CASGTFRVEQYF; CDR3 DNA: TGTGCCAGCGGGACTTTTAGGGTGGAGCAGTACTTC
V gene: TRBV11-2; clone size: once; CDR3 length: 15; D gene: NA; J gene: TRBJ1-1; CDR3 protein: CASSPRTGVNTEAFF; CDR3 DNA: TGTGCCAGCAGCCCGAGGACGGGGGTGAACACTGAAGCTTTCTTT
V gene: TRBV5-1; clone size: once; CDR3 length: 16; D gene: NA; J gene: TRBJ1-4; CDR3 protein: CASSFYLIGGSEKLFF; CDR3 DNA: TGCGCCAGCAGCTTTTACCTCATCGGGGGTAGTGAAAAACTGTTTTTT
V gene: TRBV5-1; clone size: NA; CDR3 length: 18; D gene: TRBD1; J gene: TRBJ1-4; CDR3 protein: CASSSDPDRVGTNEKLFF; CDR3 DNA: TGCGCCAGCAGCTCAGACCCGGACAGGGTGGGAACTAATGAAAAACTGTTTTTT
V gene: TRBV6-1; clone size: NA; CDR3 length: 14; D gene: NA; J gene: TRBJ1-4; CDR3 protein: CASRQGRNVEKLFF; CDR3 DNA: TGTGCCAGCAGGCAGGGCCGTAATGTTGAAAAACTGTTTTTT
V gene: TRBV11-2; clone size: NA; CDR3 length: 12; D gene: NA; J gene: TRBJ2-7; CDR3 protein: CASIPKVYEQYF; CDR3 DNA: TGTGCCAGCATCCCAAAAGTCTACGAGCAGTACTTC
V gene: TRBV5-4; clone size: once; CDR3 length: 14; D gene: NA; J gene: TRBJ2-7; CDR3 protein: CASSLGRGGYEQYF; CDR3 DNA: TGTGCCAGCAGCTTGGGCAGGGGAGGGTACGAGCAGTACTTC
V gene: TRBV11-1; clone size: few; CDR3 length: 15; D gene: NA; J gene: TRBJ2-1; CDR3 protein: CASSLGRSSYNEQFF; CDR3 DNA: TGTGCCAGCAGCTTGGGCAGGTCCTCCTACAATGAGCAGTTCTTC
V gene: TRBV27; clone size: NA; CDR3 length: 14; D gene: TRBD1; J gene: TRBJ2-1; CDR3 protein: CASSSRTGRGEQFF; CDR3 DNA: TGTGCCAGCAGTTCCCGGACAGGGCGGGGTGAGCAGTTCTTC
V gene: TRBV19; clone size: NA; CDR3 length: 17; D gene: NA; J gene: TRBJ1-5; CDR3 protein: CASISPDEGVGNQPQHF; CDR3 DNA: TGTGCCAGTATTTCCCCTGACGAGGGAGTGGGCAATCAGCCCCAGCATTTT
V gene: TRBV27; clone size: few; CDR3 length: 15; D gene: NA; J gene: TRBJ2-7; CDR3 protein: CASSLLSGGAYEQYF; CDR3 DNA: TGTGCCAGCAGTTTATTGTCCGGGGGAGCCTACGAGCAGTACTTC
V gene: TRBV6-4; clone size: NA; CDR3 length: 15; D gene: TRBD1; J gene: TRBJ2-3; CDR3 protein: CASSEGQGIADTQYF; CDR3 DNA: TGTGCCAGCAGTGAGGGACAGGGGATTGCAGATACGCAGTATTTT
V gene: TRBV27; clone size: NA; CDR3 length: 12; D gene: NA; J gene: TRBJ1-1; CDR3 protein: CASSGGYTEAFF; CDR3 DNA: TGTGCCAGCAGTGGGGGATACACTGAAGCTTTCTTT
V gene: TRBV7-7; clone size: once; CDR3 length: 17; D gene: TRBD2; J gene: TRBJ2-5; CDR3 protein: CASSLNFGGGSQETQYF; CDR3 DNA: TGTGCCAGCAGCTTGAACTTCGGCGGGGGGTCCCAAGAGACCCAGTACTTC
V gene: TRBV7-9; clone size: NA; CDR3 length: 15; D gene: NA; J gene: TRBJ2-1; CDR3 protein: CASSVSSTGRDEQFF; CDR3 DNA: TGTGCCAGCAGCGTATCCTCGACAGGGAGGGATGAGCAGTTCTTC
V gene: TRBV6-5; clone size: once; CDR3 length: 15; D gene: NA; J gene: TRBJ2-1; CDR3 protein: CASSYFVGNYNEQFF; CDR3 DNA: TGTGCCAGCAGTTACTTTGTCGGTAACTACAATGAGCAGTTCTTC
V gene: TRBV27; clone size: NA; CDR3 length: 15; D gene: NA; J gene: TRBJ2-7; CDR3 protein: CASHEGGAHSREQYF; CDR3 DNA: TGTGCCAGTCATGAGGGGGGGGCGCATAGTCGGGAGCAGTACTTC
V gene: TRBV2; clone size: NA; CDR3 length: 12; D gene: NA; J gene: TRBJ1-4; CDR3 protein: CASRGTREKLFF; CDR3 DNA: TGTGCCAGCAGGGGGACAAGGGAAAAACTGTTTTTT
V gene: TRBV15; clone size: NA; CDR3 length: 16; D gene: NA; J gene: TRBJ1-3; CDR3 protein: CATSRELTDGGNTIYF; CDR3 DNA: TGTGCCACCAGCAGAGAACTCACGGACGGAGGAAACACCATATATTTT
V gene: TRBV7-8; clone size: NA; CDR3 length: 16; D gene: TRBD2; J gene: TRBJ2-3; CDR3 protein: CASSLSAGGNGDTQYF; CDR3 DNA: TGTGCCAGCAGCTTAAGTGCGGGAGGTAACGGAGATACGCAGTATTTT
V gene: TRBV13; clone size: NA; CDR3 length: 14; D gene: NA; J gene: TRBJ2-1; CDR3 protein: CASSLTGSYNEQFF; CDR3 DNA: TGTGCCAGCAGCTTAACGGGCTCCTACAATGAGCAGTTCTTC
V gene: TRBV9; clone size: NA; CDR3 length: 15; D gene: TRBD2; J gene: TRBJ2-7; CDR3 protein: CASSPRLAPFDEQYF; CDR3 DNA: TGTGCCAGCAGCCCCCGACTAGCCCCTTTTGACGAGCAGTACTTC
V gene: TRBV5-4; clone size: NA; CDR3 length: 15; D gene: NA; J gene: TRBJ1-1; CDR3 protein: CASSLWPGRGTEAFF; CDR3 DNA: TGTGCCAGCAGCTTGTGGCCGGGGAGGGGAACTGAAGCTTTCTTT
V gene: TRBV29-1; clone size: NA; CDR3 length: 11; D gene: NA; J gene: TRBJ1-2; CDR3 protein: CSVRGGDGYTF; CDR3 DNA: TGCAGCGTCAGGGGTGGGGATGGCTACACCTTC
V gene: TRBV7-9; clone size: NA; CDR3 length: 17; D gene: NA; J gene: TRBJ2-3; CDR3 protein: CASSRRGAGTMADTQYF; CDR3 DNA: TGTGCCAGCAGCCGCCGTGGCGCAGGGACGATGGCAGATACGCAGTATTTT
V gene: TRBV2; clone size: NA; CDR3 length: 14; D gene: TRBD2; J gene: TRBJ2-3; CDR3 protein: CASTQEGLAGTQYF; CDR3 DNA: TGTGCCAGCACTCAGGAGGGACTAGCGGGTACGCAGTATTTT
V gene: TRBV27; clone size: NA; CDR3 length: 17; D gene: TRBD2; J gene: TRBJ2-5; CDR3 protein: CASSLTRGGPFGETQYF; CDR3 DNA: TGTGCCAGCAGTTTAACTCGGGGGGGCCCTTTCGGAGAGACCCAGTACTTC
V gene: TRBV27; clone size: NA; CDR3 length: 13; D gene: NA; J gene: TRBJ2-1; CDR3 protein: CASSRNRRDEQFF; CDR3 DNA: TGTGCCAGCAGTCGGAACCGTCGAGATGAGCAGTTCTTC
V gene: TRBV5-1; clone size: NA; CDR3 length: 16; D gene: TRBD1; J gene: TRBJ1-4; CDR3 protein: CASSLAVRGPNEKLFF; CDR3 DNA: TGCGCCAGCAGCTTGGCCGTGAGGGGGCCTAATGAAAAACTGTTTTTT
V gene: TRBV4-1; clone size: NA; CDR3 length: 14; D gene: NA; J gene: TRBJ1-2; CDR3 protein: CASSLTDSNYGYTF; CDR3 DNA: TGCGCCAGCAGCCTTACTGATTCTAACTATGGCTACACCTTC
V gene: TRBV6-1; clone size: NA; CDR3 length: 16; D gene: NA; J gene: TRBJ1-5; CDR3 protein: CASSEMRALEDQPQHF; CDR3 DNA: TGTGCCAGCAGTGAGATGAGGGCCCTCGAGGATCAGCCCCAGCATTTT
V gene: TRBV7-9; clone size: NA; CDR3 length: 13; D gene: NA; J gene: TRBJ2-1; CDR3 protein: CASGGQTYNEQFF; CDR3 DNA: TGTGCCAGCGGAGGACAGACCTACAATGAGCAGTTCTTC
V gene: TRBV12-5; clone size: NA; CDR3 length: 16; D gene: NA; J gene: TRBJ2-5; CDR3 protein: CASGSGPGASQETQYF; CDR3 DNA: TGTGCTAGTGGTTCGGGGCCCGGGGCGAGCCAAGAGACCCAGTACTTC
V gene: TRBV18; clone size: NA; CDR3 length: 16; D gene: NA; J gene: TRBJ1-3; CDR3 protein: CASSPNQGYSGNTIYF; CDR3 DNA: TGTGCCAGCTCACCAAATCAGGGATACTCTGGAAACACCATATATTTT